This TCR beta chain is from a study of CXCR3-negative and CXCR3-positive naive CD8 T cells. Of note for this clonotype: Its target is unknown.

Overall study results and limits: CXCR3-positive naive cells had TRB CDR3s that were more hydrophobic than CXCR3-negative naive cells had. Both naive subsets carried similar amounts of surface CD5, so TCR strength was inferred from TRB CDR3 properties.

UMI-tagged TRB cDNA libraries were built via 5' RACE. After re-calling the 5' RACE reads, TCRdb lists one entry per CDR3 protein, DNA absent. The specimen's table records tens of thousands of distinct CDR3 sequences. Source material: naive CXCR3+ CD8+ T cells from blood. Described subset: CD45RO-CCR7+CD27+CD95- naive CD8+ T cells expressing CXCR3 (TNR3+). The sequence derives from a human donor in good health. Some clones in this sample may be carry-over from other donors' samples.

The CDR3 is CASGASQYYNNEQFF. This chain connects TRBV5-1 to TRBJ2-1; the TRBD2 assignment by TCRdb is unverifiable without DNA. Germline V gene data show CDR1 as SGHRS and CDR2 as YFSETQ. The CDR3 sequence is 15 residues long.